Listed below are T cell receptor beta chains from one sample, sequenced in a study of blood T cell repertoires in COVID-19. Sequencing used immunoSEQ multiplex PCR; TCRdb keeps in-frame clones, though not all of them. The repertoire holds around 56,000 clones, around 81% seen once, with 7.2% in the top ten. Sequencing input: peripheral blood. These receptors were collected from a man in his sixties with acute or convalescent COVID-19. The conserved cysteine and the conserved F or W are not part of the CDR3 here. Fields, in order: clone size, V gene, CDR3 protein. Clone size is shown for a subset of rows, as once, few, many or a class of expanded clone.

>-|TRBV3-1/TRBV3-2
ASSQGGSYNEQF
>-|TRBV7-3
ASTVAQDTEAF
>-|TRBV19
ASSIRGQGGSPLH
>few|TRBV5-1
ASSFMGRGTEAF
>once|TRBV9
ASSFQGKDSPLH
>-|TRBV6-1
ASSEPSGAETQY
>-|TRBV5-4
ASSLVPGINHEQY
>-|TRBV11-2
ASSLEPQGAIEAF
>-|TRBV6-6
ASSGGYQETQY
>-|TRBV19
ASSAGGGTYSNQPQH
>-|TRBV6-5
ASSYIVTGELF
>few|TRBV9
ASSAQEGGSLH
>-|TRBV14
ASSQYQGLNTGELF
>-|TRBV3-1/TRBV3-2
ASSGRDLEETQY
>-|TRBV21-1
ASSKLAEHYNEQF
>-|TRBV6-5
ASSSGLTTEQY
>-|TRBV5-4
ASSPRATYEQY
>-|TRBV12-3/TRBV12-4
ASSLFQYTEAF
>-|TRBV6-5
ASSRTLFYGYT
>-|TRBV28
ASSLWEGGNGELF
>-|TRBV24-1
ATSDPKTSGGAEQF
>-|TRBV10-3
AISEPGQKSYGYT
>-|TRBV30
AHRGDQPQH
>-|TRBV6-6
ASSPGGTGNTIY
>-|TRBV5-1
ASSLGQTGYT
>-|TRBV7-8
ASSLSATGIEKLF
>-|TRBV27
ASSLSGAGDGYT
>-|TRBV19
ASTDRGGGAFTDTQY
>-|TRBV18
ASSPRGSGGVGTGELF